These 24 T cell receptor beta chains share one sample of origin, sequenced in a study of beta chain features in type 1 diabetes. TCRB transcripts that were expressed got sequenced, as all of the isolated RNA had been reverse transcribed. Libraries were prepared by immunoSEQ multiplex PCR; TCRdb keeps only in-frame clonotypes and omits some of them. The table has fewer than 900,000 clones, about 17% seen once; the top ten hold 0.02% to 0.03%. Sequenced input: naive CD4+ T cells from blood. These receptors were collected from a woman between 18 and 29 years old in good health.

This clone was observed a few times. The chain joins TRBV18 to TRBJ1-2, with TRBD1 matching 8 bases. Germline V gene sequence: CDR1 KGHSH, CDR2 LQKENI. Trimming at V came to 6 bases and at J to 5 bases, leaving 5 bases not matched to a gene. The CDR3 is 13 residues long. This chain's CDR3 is CASSQDRVYGYTF. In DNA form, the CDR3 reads TGTGCCAGCTCTCAGGACAGGGTTTATGGCTACACCTTC. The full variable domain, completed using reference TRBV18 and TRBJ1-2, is NAGVMQNPRHLVRRRGQEARLRCSPMKGHSHVYWYRQLPEEGLKFMVYLQKENIIDESGMPKERFSAEFPKEGPSILRIQQVVRGDSAAYFCASSQDRVYGYTFGSGTRLTVV.

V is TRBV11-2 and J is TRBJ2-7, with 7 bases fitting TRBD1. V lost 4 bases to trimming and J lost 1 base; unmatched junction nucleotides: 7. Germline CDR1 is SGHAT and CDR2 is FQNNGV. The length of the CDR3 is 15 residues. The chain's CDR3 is CASSSETGLSYEQYF. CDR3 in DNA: TGTGCCAGCAGCTCCGAGACAGGGTTATCCTACGAGCAGTACTTC.

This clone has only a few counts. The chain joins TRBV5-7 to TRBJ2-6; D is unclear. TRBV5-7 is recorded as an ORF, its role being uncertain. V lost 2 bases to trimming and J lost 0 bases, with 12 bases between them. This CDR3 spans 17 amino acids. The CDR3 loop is CASSFCGSSSGANVLTF. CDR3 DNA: TGTGCCAGCAGCTTTTGCGGTTCGAGCTCTGGGGCCAACGTCCTGACTTTC.

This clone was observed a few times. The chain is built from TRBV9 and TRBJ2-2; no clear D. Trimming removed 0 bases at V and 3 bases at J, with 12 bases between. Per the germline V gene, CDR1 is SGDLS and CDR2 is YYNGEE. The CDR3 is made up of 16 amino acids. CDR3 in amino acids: CASSVEVGSYTGELFF. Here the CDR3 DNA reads TGTGCCAGCAGCGTAGAGGTCGGGTCATACACCGGGGAGCTGTTTTTT.

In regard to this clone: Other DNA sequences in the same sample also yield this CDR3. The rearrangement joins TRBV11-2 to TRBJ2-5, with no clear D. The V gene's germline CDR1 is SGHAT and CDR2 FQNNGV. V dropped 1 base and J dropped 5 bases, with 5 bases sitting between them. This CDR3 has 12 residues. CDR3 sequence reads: CASSLGLETQYF. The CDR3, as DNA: TGTGCCAGCAGCTTAGGACTCGAGACCCAGTACTTC.

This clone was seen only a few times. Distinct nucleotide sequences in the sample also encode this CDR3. The DNA for the CDR3 is TGTGCCAGCAGCTTAAGTGTGAACACTGAAGCTTTCTTT. It codes for CASSLSVNTEAFF. V gene TRBV7-9 combines with J gene TRBJ1-1; no clear D gene. CDR3 length: 13 residues. Trimming removed 2 bases from V and 0 bases from J, with 4 bases in between. Germline values: CDR1 SEHNR, CDR2 FQNEAQ (reference sequence).

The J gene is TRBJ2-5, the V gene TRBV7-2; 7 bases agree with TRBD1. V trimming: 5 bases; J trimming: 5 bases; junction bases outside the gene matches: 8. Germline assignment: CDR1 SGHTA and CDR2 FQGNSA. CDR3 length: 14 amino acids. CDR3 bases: TGTGCCAGCAGCGTAAAAAGGGGGCCCGAGACCCAGTACTTC. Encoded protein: CASSVKRGPETQYF.

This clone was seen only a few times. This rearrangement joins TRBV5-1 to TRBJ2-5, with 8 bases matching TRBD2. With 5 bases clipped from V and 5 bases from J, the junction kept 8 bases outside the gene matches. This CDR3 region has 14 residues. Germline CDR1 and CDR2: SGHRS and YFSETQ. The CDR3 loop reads CASSTSGSRETQYF. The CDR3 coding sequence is TGCGCCAGCAGTACGAGCGGGAGCAGGGAGACCCAGTACTTC.

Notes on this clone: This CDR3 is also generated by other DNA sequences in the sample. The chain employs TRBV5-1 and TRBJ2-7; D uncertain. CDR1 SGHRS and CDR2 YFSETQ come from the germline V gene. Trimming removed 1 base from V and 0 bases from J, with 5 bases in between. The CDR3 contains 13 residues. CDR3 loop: CASSLLSSYEQYF. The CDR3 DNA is TGCGCCAGCAGCTTGTTGAGCTCCTACGAGCAGTACTTC.

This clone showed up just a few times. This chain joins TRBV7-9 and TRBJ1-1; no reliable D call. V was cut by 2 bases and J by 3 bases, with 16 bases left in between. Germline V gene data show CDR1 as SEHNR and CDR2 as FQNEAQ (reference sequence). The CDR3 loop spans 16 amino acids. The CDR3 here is CASSLLPGPGDTEAFF. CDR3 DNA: TGTGCCAGCAGCTTACTTCCCGGACCAGGTGACACTGAAGCTTTCTTT.

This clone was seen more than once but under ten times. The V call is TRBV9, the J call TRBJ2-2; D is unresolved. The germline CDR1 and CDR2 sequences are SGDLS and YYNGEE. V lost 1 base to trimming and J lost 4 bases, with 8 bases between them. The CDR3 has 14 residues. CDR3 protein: CASSVLTGTGELFF. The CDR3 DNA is TGTGCCAGCAGCGTACTGACGGGCACCGGGGAGCTGTTTTTT.

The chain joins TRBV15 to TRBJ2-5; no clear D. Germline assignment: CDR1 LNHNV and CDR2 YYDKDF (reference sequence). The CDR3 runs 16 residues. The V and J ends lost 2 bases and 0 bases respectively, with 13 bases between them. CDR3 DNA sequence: TGTGCCACCAGCAGACTGAGTGGCGGTTACCAAGAGACCCAGTACTTC. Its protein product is CATSRLSGGYQETQYF.

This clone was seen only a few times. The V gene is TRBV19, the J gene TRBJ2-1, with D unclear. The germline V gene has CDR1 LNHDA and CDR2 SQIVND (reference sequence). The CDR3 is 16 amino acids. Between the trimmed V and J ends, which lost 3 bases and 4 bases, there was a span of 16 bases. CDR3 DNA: TGTGCCAGTAGTATGAGTCCCGGTCTAGAATACAATGAGCAGTTCTTC. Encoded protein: CASSMSPGLEYNEQFF. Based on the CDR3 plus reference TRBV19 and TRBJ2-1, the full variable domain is DGGITQSPKYLFRKEGQNVTLSCEQNLNHDAMYWYRQDPGQGLRLIYYSQIVNDFQKGDIAEGYSVSREKKESFPLTVTSAQKNPTAFYLCASSMSPGLEYNEQFFGPGTRLTVL.

The CDR3 nucleotides are TGTGCCAGCAGCGGGACAGGGGGTTACACCGGGGAGCTGTTTTTT. This codes for CASSGTGGYTGELFF. The V call is TRBV11-3, the J call TRBJ2-2; TRBD1 aligns across 11 bases. J was trimmed by 3 bases and V by 5 bases; bases with no gene match: 2. The CDR3 is 15 amino acids. The V gene's germline CDR1 is SGHNT and CDR2 YENEEA.

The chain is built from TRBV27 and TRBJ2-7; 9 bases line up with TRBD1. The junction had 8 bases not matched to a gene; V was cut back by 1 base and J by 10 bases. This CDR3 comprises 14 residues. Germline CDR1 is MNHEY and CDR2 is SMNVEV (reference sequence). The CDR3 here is CASSLWGQGDLQYF. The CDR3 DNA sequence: TGTGCCAGCAGTTTATGGGGACAGGGCGATCTTCAGTACTTC.

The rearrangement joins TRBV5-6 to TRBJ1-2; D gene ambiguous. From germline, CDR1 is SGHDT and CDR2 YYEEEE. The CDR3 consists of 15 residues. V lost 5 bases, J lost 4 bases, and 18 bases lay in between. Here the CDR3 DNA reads TGTGCCAGCAGTCCCGGACTCAGCGCCTTCTATGGCTACACCTTC. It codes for CASSPGLSAFYGYTF. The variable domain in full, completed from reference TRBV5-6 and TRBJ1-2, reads DAGVTQSPTHLIKTRGQQVTLRCSPKSGHDTVSWYQQALGQGPQFIFQYYEEEERQRGNFPDRFSGHQFPNYSSELNVNALLLGDSALYLCASSPGLSAFYGYTFGSGTRLTVV.

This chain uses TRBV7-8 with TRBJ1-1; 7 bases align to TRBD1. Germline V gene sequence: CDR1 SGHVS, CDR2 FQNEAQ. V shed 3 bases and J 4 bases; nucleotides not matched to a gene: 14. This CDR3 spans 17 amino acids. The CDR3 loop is CASSFSLATGRGTEAFF. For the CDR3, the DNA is TGTGCCAGCAGCTTTAGCCTGGCGACAGGGAGAGGCACTGAAGCTTTCTTT.

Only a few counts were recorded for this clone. CDR3 coding DNA: TGTGCCAGCGCCCTTTGGGCAGGGAGAAACACCGGGGAGCTGTTTTTT. Its protein product is CASALWAGRNTGELFF. V and J are TRBV7-2 and TRBJ2-2, with D tentatively TRBD1 or TRBD2 (5 bases each). CDR1 is SGHTA and CDR2 is FQGNSA in the germline V gene. The V end was cut by 8 bases, the J end by 2 bases, with 18 bases between. The CDR3 length is 16 residues. Combining the CDR3 with reference TRBV7-2 and TRBJ2-2 gives the whole variable domain GAGVSQSPSNKVTEKGKDVELRCDPISGHTALYWYRQSLGQGLEFLIYFQGNSAPDKSGLPSDRFSAERTGGSVSTLTIQRTQQEDSAVYLCASALWAGRNTGELFFGEGSRLTVL.

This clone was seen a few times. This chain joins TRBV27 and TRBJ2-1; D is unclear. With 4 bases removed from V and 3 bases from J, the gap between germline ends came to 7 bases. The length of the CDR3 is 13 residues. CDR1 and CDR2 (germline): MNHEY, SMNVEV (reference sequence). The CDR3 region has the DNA TGTGCCAGCAGTTCAGTCCTCTACAATGAGCAGTTCTTC. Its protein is CASSSVLYNEQFF.

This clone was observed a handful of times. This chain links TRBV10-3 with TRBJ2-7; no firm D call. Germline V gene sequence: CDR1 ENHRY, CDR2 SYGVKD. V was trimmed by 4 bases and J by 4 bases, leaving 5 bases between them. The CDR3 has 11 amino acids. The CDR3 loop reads CAISAEYEQYF. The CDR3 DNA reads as TGTGCCATCAGTGCTGAGTACGAGCAGTACTTC.

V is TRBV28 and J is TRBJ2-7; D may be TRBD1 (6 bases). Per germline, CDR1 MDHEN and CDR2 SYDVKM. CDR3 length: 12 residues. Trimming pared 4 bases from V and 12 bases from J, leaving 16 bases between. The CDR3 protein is CASSWGHAGAYF. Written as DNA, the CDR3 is TGTGCCAGCAGTTGGGGACACGCCGGCGCGTACTTC.

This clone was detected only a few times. CDR3 loop: CASKEGPNTGELFF. The CDR3 nucleotides are TGCGCCAGCAAAGAGGGACCTAACACCGGGGAGCTGTTTTTT. This chain connects TRBV4-3 to TRBJ2-2; D assignment may be TRBD1 or TRBD2 (5 bases each). The CDR3 has 14 residues. CDR1 is LGHNA and CDR2 is YSLEER in the germline V gene. The germline V and J ends were trimmed by 7 bases and 2 bases, with 11 bases remaining between them.

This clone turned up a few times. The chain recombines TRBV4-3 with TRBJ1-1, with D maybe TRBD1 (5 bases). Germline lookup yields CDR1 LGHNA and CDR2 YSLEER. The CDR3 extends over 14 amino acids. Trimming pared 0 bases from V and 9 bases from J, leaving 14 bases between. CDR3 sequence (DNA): TGCGCCAGCAGCCAAGACCGGCAGGGTGGTAAAGCTTTCTTT. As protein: CASSQDRQGGKAFF.

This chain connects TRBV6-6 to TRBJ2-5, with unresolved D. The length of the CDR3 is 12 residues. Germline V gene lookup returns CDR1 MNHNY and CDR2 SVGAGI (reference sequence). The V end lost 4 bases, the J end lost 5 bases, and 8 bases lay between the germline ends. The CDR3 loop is CASSFLLETQYF. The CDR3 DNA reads TGTGCCAGCAGTTTCCTTTTGGAGACCCAGTACTTC.